This T cell receptor beta chain was found in a study of control samples from healthy donors and cancer patients. Profiled with immunoSEQ multiplex PCR; TCRdb holds only in-frame clones, not every one. The top ten hold 1.5% to 2% of the sample, which has about 130,000 clones, more than 85% seen once. Germline assignment: CDR1 SEHNR and CDR2 FQNEAQ (reference sequence). This CDR3 has 15 amino acids. V was clipped by 6 bases and J by 6 bases; unmatched bases: 10. The chain recombines TRBV7-9 with TRBJ2-2; 7 nucleotides match TRBD1. Source material: blood. The TCR was taken from a man younger than 35 in good health. The CDR3 loop reads CASSSTGLNPGELFF. CDR3 coding DNA: TGTGCCAGCAGTTCGACAGGGTTAAACCCCGGGGAGCTGTTTTTT.